The clone carrying this T cell receptor beta chain appeared many times. Amplified TCR beta CDR3 regions came from RNA transcripts. The TCR CDR3 was amplified in a first-round RT-PCR using the HTBI primer set. MiXCR, applied by TCRdb to the multiplex PCR reads, yields one record per CDR3 protein. The table shows about 640,000 distinct CDR3 sequences, with about 14% occurring only once. This specimen comes from a study of T cells in Graves' hyperthyroidism and ophthalmopathy. From germline, CDR1 is MDHEN and CDR2 SYDVKM. CDR3 length: 13 residues. V was trimmed by 10 bases and J by 4 bases, leaving 16 bases between them.

The TCR originated in a woman aged 45 to 65 with Graves' ophthalmopathy. Input material: blood. This chain uses TRBV28 with TRBJ1-1; D call uncertain. CDR3 protein: CATQSFRATEAFF. As DNA, the CDR3 is TGTGCCACCCAGTCTTTTCGGGCCACTGAAGCTTTCTTT. The full variable domain, its missing parts supplied by reference TRBV28 and TRBJ1-1, is DVKVTQSSRYLVKRTGEKVFLECVQDMDHENMFWYRQDPGLGLRLIYFSYDVKMKEKGDIPEGYSVSREKKERFSLILESASTNQTSMYLCATQSFRATEAFFGQGTRLTVV.